This T cell receptor beta chain was documented in a study of cytomegalovirus exposure and HLA in healthy donors. The PCR employed 60 Vbeta primers together with 13 Jbeta primers. The method was immunoSEQ multiplex PCR; TCRdb's version includes in-frame clones alone and lacks a portion of them. The data contain over 150,000 clones, roughly 80% of them singletons. In the case of this clone: Its antigen remains unknown.

Study-wide points: TCR beta V segments were, for the most part, productive about 87% or about 30% of the time in an earlier analysis. Across all donors, roughly uniform sequencing depth was an assumption of the presence/absence analyses.

This receptor was obtained from a woman in her forties or fifties in good health and CMV-seronegative. The sample consisted of PBMCs.

This CDR3 reads CASRHSGGEQYF. As DNA, the CDR3 is TGTGCCAGCAGACACAGCGGGGGCGAGCAGTACTTC. The chain recombines TRBV6-6 with TRBJ2-7; TRBD2 matches 8 bases. Trimming at V came to 6 bases and at J to 6 bases, leaving 4 bases not matched to a gene. Germline CDR1 MNHNY, CDR2 SVGAGI (reference sequence). This CDR3 is 12 amino acids long.